Listed below are T cell receptor beta chains from one sample, sequenced in a study of CD8 T cells in Susac syndrome. TCRdb called the immunoSEQ multiplex PCR reads again in MiXCR, with one record for every CDR3 protein. This table has 180,000 or so distinct CDR3 sequences, around 94% appearing once. Sequencing used CD4+ T cells from PBMCs. The receptors were gathered from a human donor in good health. Each CDR3 is given with its conserved first and last residue. D genes are given only for firm matches. The listing skips clone size in some rows; elsewhere it reads once, few, many or a size class.

few	TRBV5-1	TRBJ2-7	TRBD1	TGCGCCAGCAGCCTAACACAGGGGACCGAGCAGTACTTC	CASSLTQGTEQYF
.	TRBV15	TRBJ1-2	TRBD1	TGTGCCACCAGCAGACCCCGGGGACAGAGCTATGGCTACACCTTC	CATSRPRGQSYGYTF
.	TRBV20-1	TRBJ1-6	.	TGCAGTGCTGCGGGACTGAGGAATAATTCACCCCTCCACTTT	CSAAGLRNNSPLHF
.	TRBV5-1	TRBJ2-3	.	TGCGCCAGCAGCCTGACCTTTGGGACCCCAGATACGCAGTATTTT	CASSLTFGTPDTQYF
.	TRBV30	TRBJ2-3	.	TGTGCCTGGAGTGTAGGGGGAGTTTTGGGGTCCGCAGATACGCAGTATTTT	CAWSVGGVLGSADTQYF
once	TRBV28	TRBJ2-6	.	TGTGCCAGCAGTTGGTACGGTGTTGCAGGGGCCAACGTCCTGACTTTC	CASSWYGVAGANVLTF
.	TRBV29-1	TRBJ1-2	.	TGCAGCGTTGAGGGCTTTGGGACAACCTATGGCTACACCTTC	CSVEGFGTTYGYTF
.	TRBV27	TRBJ2-7	.	TGTGCCAGCAGTACAACAGGGAACGAGCAGTACTTC	CASSTTGNEQYF
once	TRBV13	TRBJ1-3	.	TGTGCCAGCAGCCCGACCCGGACCGGAAACACCATATATTTT	CASSPTRTGNTIYF
.	TRBV20-1	TRBJ2-3	TRBD2	TGCAGTGCTAGATCTTTCGGGGGGGCCCCAGATACGCAGTATTTT	CSARSFGGAPDTQYF
.	TRBV20-1	TRBJ2-5	TRBD1	TGCAGTGCTAGAGATCGTAGGACAGGCCAAGAGACCCAGTACTTC	CSARDRRTGQETQYF
.	TRBV20-1	TRBJ1-1	TRBD1	TGCAGTGCTAGAGGTTTACTGGCAGGGGGCACTGAAGCTTTCTTT	CSARGLLAGGTEAFF
.	TRBV5-1	TRBJ1-2	.	TGCGCCAGCAGCTTGAAGGAAAACTATGGCTACACCTTC	CASSLKENYGYTF
.	TRBV7-9	TRBJ2-7	TRBD2	TGTGCCAGCACCGGCGGGCGGGGGAAGACCTACGAGCAGTACTTC	CASTGGRGKTYEQYF
.	TRBV13	TRBJ2-5	.	TGTGCCAGCAGCTCATTCACAGGGACAGAGACCCAGTACTTC	CASSSFTGTETQYF
.	TRBV20-1	TRBJ1-6	.	TGCAGTGCCCCTAGGGCCACACCAGCTCCAGGATCACCCCTCCACTTT	CSAPRATPAPGSPLHF
few	TRBV7-2	TRBJ2-7	TRBD1	TGTGCCAGCAGTAGCAGCCGGGACAGTTCCTACGAGCAGTACTTC	CASSSSRDSSYEQYF
.	TRBV7-3	TRBJ1-1	.	TGTGCCAGCAGCCAACATAACATCCGTAACACTGAAGCTTTCTTT	CASSQHNIRNTEAFF
.	TRBV20-1	TRBJ1-2	TRBD1	TGCAGTGCTATAGCGGGACAGGGTAGAAGGGGCTACACCTTC	CSAIAGQGRRGYTF
.	TRBV6-2/TRBV6-3	TRBJ2-7	TRBD1	TGTGCCAGCAGTTGGACAGGGCGGTACGAGCAGTACTTC	CASSWTGRYEQYF
.	TRBV20-1	TRBJ1-1	TRBD1	TGCAGTGCTCACAGGGGGAGGTATACTGAAGCTTTCTTT	CSAHRGRYTEAFF
once	TRBV20-1	TRBJ2-1	TRBD2	TGCAGTGCTGGGCTAGCGGGGGGCAATGAGCAGTTCTTC	CSAGLAGGNEQFF
.	TRBV6-6	TRBJ2-7	TRBD1	TGTGCCAGCAACAGGGGGCCGCACTACGAGCAGTACTTC	CASNRGPHYEQYF
.	TRBV7-2	TRBJ1-1	.	TGTGCCAGCAGCTCCGTCGCCGGGGGATACACTGAAGCTTTCTTT	CASSSVAGGYTEAFF
.	TRBV20-1	TRBJ1-1	TRBD1	TGCAGTGCCCCTAGGACAGGGAGAACTGAAGCTTTCTTT	CSAPRTGRTEAFF
.	TRBV5-1	TRBJ2-7	.	TGCGCCAGCAGCTTGGGTTTTGAGACCCTAGACTTC	CASSLGFETLDF
.	TRBV5-1	TRBJ1-1	TRBD1	TGCGCCAGCAGGACAGGGACGCATAACACTGAAGCTTTCTTT	CASRTGTHNTEAFF
.	TRBV6-5	TRBJ1-2	.	TGTGCCAGCGGCACAGGGACCCAGTATGGCTACACCTTC	CASGTGTQYGYTF
.	TRBV3-1	TRBJ1-6	.	TGTGCCAGCAGCCAAGATTGGTTGGGGGATTCACCCCTCCACTTT	CASSQDWLGDSPLHF
.	TRBV27	TRBJ2-2	.	TGTGCCAGCAGTTTGTGGGGGGCGCTGAACGGGGAGCTGTTTTTT	CASSLWGALNGELFF
.	TRBV9	TRBJ1-2	.	TGTGCCAGCAGCGTAGACATCAGGGAGGGCTATGGCTACACCTTC	CASSVDIREGYGYTF
.	TRBV7-9	TRBJ2-1	.	TGTGCCAGCAGTGTCGGCCAGACCTCCTACAATGAGCAGTTCTTC	CASSVGQTSYNEQFF
.	TRBV5-5	TRBJ2-3	.	TGTGCCAGCAGCTTGTTACAGGGAACAGATACGCAGTATTTT	CASSLLQGTDTQYF
.	TRBV5-6	TRBJ1-1	.	TGTGCCAGCAGCTTGTTGAGCTTTGAAGCTTTCTTT	CASSLLSFEAFF
.	TRBV5-6	TRBJ2-5	.	TGTGCCAGCAGCTGGGGGACGCAAGAGACCCAGTACTTC	CASSWGTQETQYF
.	TRBV7-8	TRBJ1-2	TRBD1	TGTGCCAGCAGCGCAAGACAGGGCCCCTATGGCTACACCTTC	CASSARQGPYGYTF
once	TRBV18	TRBJ2-1	TRBD1	TGTGCCAGCTCCTTAAACCAGGGGGCCTACAATGAGCAGTTCTTC	CASSLNQGAYNEQFF
.	TRBV28	TRBJ1-6	.	TGTGCCAGCAGTTCAATAGGGGCGGAGAGAGATTCACCCCTCCACTTT	CASSSIGAERDSPLHF
.	TRBV29-1	TRBJ2-1	TRBD1	TGCAGCGGCATTAGAGCGCGGGCAGGGGGCCTAAGCCCCTACAATGAGCAGTTCTTC	CSGIRARAGGLSPYNEQFF
.	TRBV14	TRBJ1-6	.	TGTGCCAGCAGCCCCACCGAGATAAGTTCACCCCTCCACTTT	CASSPTEISSPLHF
.	TRBV28	TRBJ1-6	.	TGTGCCAGCGGGAACAGGGATTCACCCCTCCACTTT	CASGNRDSPLHF
.	TRBV6-2/TRBV6-3	TRBJ2-3	.	TGTGCCAGCAGGAAGGACCGGGTTTCTAGCACAGATACGCAGTATTTT	CASRKDRVSSTDTQYF
.	TRBV12-3/TRBV12-4	TRBJ1-2	.	TGTGCCAGCAGTTTGTCAGGGCATGGCTACACCTTC	CASSLSGHGYTF